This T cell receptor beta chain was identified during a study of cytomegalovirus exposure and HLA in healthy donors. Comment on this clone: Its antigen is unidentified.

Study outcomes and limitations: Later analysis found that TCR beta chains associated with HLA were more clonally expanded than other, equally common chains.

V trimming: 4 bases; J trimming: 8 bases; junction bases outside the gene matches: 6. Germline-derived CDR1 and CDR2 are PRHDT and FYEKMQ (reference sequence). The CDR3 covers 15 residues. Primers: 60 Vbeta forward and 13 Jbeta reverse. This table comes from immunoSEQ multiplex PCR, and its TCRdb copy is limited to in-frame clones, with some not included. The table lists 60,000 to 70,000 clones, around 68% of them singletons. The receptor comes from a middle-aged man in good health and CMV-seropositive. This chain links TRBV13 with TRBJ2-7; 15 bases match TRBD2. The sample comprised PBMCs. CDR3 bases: TGTGCCAGCAGCTATGGGACTAGCGGGGGGTACAAGCAGTACTTC. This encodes CASSYGTSGGYKQYF.